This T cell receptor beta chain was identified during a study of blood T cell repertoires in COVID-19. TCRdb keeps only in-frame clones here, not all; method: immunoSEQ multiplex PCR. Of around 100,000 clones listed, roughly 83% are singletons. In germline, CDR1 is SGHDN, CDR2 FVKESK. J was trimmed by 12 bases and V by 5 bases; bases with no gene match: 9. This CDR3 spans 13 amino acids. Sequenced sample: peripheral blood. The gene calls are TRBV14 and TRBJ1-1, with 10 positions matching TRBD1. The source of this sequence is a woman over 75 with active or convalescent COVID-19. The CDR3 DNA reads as TGTGCCAGCAGCAAGGTTAGACAGGGGGCCTCTTTCTTT. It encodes CASSKVRQGASFF.